This TCR beta chain came from a study of blood T cells in healthy people across ages. Study-wide points: What prevented conclusive comparison of naive and antigen-experienced cells was that PBMCs were unsorted.

Total RNA extraction produced at least 5 micrograms (per sample) for the study. This clonotype was detected many times. Its cognate antigen is unknown. Alongside a J-beta primer mix, a sample-barcoded 5' primer served in a second PCR lasting roughly 7 to 11 cycles. TCRdb analysed the 5' RACE reads with MiXCR anew, one entry per CDR3 protein. The sample lists over a million distinct CDR3 sequences, around 39% occurring once. This receptor was taken from a woman aged 18-29 years in good health. Sequenced material: blood.

CDR3 protein: CSADKGQIDEQYF. The CDR3 DNA reads TGCAGTGCTGATAAGGGACAGATCGACGAGCAGTACTTC. V and J are TRBV20-1 and TRBJ2-7; 7 positions agree with TRBD1. V was pared by 5 bases and J by 5 bases, with 9 bases of the junction left unmatched. The germline V gene encodes CDR1 DFQATT and CDR2 SNEGSKA (reference sequence). CDR3 length: 13 residues.